The clone carrying this T cell receptor beta chain was found a few times. The data were taken from a study of PD-L1 blockade in urothelial cancer. The time point is: peripheral blood 6 weeks after treatment start. The protocol was immunoSEQ multiplex PCR, while the TCRdb copy is restricted to in-frame clones and leaves out a portion. The sample carries about 120,000 clones, around 89% recorded once. Looked up from germline, CDR1 is LGHNA and CDR2 is YNFKEQ. Between the trimmed V and J ends, which lost 0 bases and 4 bases, there was a span of 13 bases. This CDR3 has 15 amino acids. Sequences were derived from PBMCs, sampled around atezolizumab (anti-PD-L1) treatment. The source of this sequence is a man in his sixties with urothelial cancer. The J gene is TRBJ2-7, the V gene TRBV4-2, with D perhaps matching TRBD1 (5 bases). The CDR3 region is CASSQDAHQGYEQYF. The DNA of the CDR3 is TGTGCCAGCAGCCAAGACGCACACCAGGGATACGAGCAGTACTTC.